This TCR beta chain was captured in a study of T cell repertoires in cytomegalovirus infection. The overall study: Alongside well-studied HLA-B-restricted CMV epitopes, recently identified HLA-C-restricted CMV epitopes were also used. It was the public TCR beta signatures that indicated both CMV infection and matching HLA type. Study-wide findings and caveats: HLA-C-restricted CMV clonotypes gave the most frequent clonotype in two of eight donors. Cumulative frequency of public TCR beta families picked out carriers of CMV plus the relevant HLA.

CDR1 is SGHVT and CDR2 is SQSDAQ in the germline V gene. Trimming pared 0 bases from V and 0 bases from J, leaving 11 bases between. The CDR3 length is 17 residues. Details on this clonotype: What it binds is not known.

Each CDR3 protein gets one entry after TCRdb re-called the reads with MiXCR. This table holds roughly 49,000 distinct CDR3 sequences, about a fifth found once. The sequences come from CD8+ T cells from cultured PBMCs, collected from culture after CMV antigen stimulation. The chain couples TRBV7-4 to TRBJ1-4; D not resolved. The source of this sequence is a human donor in good health (CMV status not recorded). Some clones in this sample may be carry-over from other donors' samples. The CDR3 nucleotides are TGTGCCAGCAGCTTAGCCAGGCGCCCTGCAACTAATGAAAAACTGTTTTTT. As protein: CASSLARRPATNEKLFF.